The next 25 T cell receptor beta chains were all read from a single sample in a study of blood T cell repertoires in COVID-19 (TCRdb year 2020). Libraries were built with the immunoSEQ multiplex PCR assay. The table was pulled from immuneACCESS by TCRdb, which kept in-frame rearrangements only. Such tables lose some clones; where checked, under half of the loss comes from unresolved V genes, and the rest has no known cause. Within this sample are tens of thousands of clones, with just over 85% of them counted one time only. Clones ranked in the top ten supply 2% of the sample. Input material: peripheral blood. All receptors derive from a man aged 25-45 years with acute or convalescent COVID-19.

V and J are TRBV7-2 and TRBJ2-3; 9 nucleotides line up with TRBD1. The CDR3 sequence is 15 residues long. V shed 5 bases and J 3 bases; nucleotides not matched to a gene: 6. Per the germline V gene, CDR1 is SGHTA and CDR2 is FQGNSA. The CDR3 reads CASSPRTGETDTQYF. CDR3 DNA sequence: TGTGCCAGCAGCCCACGGACAGGGGAAACAGATACGCAGTATTTT. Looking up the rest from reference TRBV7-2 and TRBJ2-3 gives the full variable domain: GAGVSQSPSNKVTEKGKDVELRCDPISGHTALYWYRQSLGQGLEFLIYFQGNSAPDKSGLPSDRFSAERTGGSVSTLTIQRTQQEDSAVYLCASSPRTGETDTQYFGPGTRLTVL.

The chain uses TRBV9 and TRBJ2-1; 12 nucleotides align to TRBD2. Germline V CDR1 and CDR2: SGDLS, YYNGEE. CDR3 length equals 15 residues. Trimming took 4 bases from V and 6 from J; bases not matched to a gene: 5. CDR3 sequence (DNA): TGTGCCAGCAGCAAACTAGCGGGAGGACTCAATGAGCAGTTCTTC. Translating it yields CASSKLAGGLNEQFF.

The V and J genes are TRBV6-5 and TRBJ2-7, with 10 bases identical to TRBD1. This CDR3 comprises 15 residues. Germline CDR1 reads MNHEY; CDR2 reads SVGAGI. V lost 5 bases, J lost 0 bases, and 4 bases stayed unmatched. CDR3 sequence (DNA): TGTGCCAGCAGTCAGGGACAGGGGCCCTCCTACGAGCAGTACGTC. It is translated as CASSQGQGPSYEQYV.

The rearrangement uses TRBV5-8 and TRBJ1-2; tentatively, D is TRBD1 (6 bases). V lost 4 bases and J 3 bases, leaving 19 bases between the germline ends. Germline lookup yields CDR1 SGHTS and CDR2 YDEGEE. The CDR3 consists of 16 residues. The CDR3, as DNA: TGTGCCAGCAGCCCGGTCCAGGGGCGCCCCCACTATGGCTACACCTTC. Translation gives CASSPVQGRPHYGYTF. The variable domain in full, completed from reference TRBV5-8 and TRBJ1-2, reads EAGVTQSPTHLIKTRGQQATLRCSPISGHTSVYWYQQALGLGLQFLLWYDEGEERNRGNFPPRFSGRQFPNYSSELNVNALELEDSALYLCASSPVQGRPHYGYTFGSGTRLTVV.

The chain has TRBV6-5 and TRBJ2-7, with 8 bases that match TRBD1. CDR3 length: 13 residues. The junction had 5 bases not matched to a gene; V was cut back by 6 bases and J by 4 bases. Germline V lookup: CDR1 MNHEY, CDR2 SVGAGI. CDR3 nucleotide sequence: TGTGCCAGCAGCCAGGGGGCGAGTTACGAGCAGTACGTC. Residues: CASSQGASYEQYV.

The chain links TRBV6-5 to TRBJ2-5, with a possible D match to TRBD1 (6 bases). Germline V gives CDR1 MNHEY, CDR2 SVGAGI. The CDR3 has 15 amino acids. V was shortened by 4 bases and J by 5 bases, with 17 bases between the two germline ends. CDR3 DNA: TGTGCCAGCAGTTTGGGAACTCACAGGGTTGAGACCCAGTACTTC. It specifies CASSLGTHRVETQYF.

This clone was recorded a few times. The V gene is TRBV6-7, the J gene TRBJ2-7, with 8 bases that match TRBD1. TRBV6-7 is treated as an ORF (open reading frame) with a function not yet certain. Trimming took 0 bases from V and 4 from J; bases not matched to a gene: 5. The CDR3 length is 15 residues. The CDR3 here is CASSYSSRGQYEQYV. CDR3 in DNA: TGTGCCAGCAGTTACTCGAGCAGGGGGCAGTACGAGCAGTACGTC.

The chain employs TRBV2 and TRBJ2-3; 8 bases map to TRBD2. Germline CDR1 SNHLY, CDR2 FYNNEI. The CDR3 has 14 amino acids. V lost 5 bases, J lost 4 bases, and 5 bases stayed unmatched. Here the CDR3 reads CASSSRGVADTQYF. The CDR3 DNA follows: TGTGCCAGCAGTTCGCGGGGGGTTGCAGATACGCAGTATTTT.

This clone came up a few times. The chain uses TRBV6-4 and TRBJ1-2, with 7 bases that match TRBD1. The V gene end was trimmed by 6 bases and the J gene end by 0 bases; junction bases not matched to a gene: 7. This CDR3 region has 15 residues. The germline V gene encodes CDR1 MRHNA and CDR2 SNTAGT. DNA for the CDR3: TGTGCCAGCAGAGACCGGGACAGAGCTAACTATGGCTACACCTTC. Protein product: CASRDRDRANYGYTF.

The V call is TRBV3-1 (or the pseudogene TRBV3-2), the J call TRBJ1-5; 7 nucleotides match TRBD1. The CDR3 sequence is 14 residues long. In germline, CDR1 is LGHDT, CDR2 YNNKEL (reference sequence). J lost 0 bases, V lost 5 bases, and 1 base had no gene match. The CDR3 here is CASSRGLSNQPQHF. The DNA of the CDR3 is TGTGCCAGCAGCAGGGGGCTTAGCAATCAGCCCCAGCATTTT.

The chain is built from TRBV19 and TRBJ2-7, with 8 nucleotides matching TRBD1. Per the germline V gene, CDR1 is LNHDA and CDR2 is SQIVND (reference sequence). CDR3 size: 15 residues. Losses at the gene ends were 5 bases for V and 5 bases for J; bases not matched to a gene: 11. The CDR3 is CASSPRQGFTDEQYF. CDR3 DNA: TGTGCCAGTAGTCCTAGACAGGGGTTTACGGACGAGCAGTACTTC.

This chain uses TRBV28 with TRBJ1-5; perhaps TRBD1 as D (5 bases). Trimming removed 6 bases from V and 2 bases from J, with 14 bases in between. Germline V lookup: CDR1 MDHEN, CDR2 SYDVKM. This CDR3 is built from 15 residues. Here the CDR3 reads CASSHGGSRNQPQHF. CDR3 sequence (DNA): TGTGCCAGCAGCCACGGGGGGTCCCGCAATCAGCCCCAGCATTTT.

The CDR3 DNA follows: TGTGCCTGGAGCGGGCAGGGGGGACCCCTCCACTTT. Translating it yields CAWSGQGGPLHF. The chain is built from TRBV30 and TRBJ1-6; 7 bases fit TRBD1. This CDR3 is 12 amino acids long. CDR1 is GTSNPN, CDR2 SVGIG, per germline (reference sequence). Trimming removed 3 bases from V and 12 bases from J; junction bases left unmatched: 5. The full variable domain, in which reference TRBV30 and TRBJ1-6 provide the parts outside the CDR3, is SQTIHQWPATLVQPVGSPLSLECTVEGTSNPNLYWYRQAAGRGLQLLFYSVGIGQISSEVPQNLSASRPQDRQFILSSKKLLLSDSGFYLCAWSGQGGPLHFGNGTRLTVT.

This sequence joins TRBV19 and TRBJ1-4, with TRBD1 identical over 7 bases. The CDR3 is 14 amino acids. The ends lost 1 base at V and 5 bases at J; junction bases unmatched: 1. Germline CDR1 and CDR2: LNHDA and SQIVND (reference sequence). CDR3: CASSIGGGNEKLFF. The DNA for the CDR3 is TGTGCCAGTAGTATAGGAGGGGGCAATGAAAAACTGTTTTTT.

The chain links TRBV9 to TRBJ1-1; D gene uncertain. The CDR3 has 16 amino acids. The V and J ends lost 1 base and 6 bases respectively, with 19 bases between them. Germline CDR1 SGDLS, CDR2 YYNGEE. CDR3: CASSVMVGPGRSEAFF. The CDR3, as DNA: TGTGCCAGCAGCGTAATGGTAGGACCGGGGAGGTCTGAAGCTTTCTTT.

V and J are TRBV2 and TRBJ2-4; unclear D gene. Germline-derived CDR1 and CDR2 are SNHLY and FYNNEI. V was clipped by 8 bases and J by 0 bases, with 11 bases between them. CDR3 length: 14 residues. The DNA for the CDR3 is TGTGCCAGCGGAGCATTAGGAGCCAAAAACATTCAGTACTTC. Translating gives CASGALGAKNIQYF.

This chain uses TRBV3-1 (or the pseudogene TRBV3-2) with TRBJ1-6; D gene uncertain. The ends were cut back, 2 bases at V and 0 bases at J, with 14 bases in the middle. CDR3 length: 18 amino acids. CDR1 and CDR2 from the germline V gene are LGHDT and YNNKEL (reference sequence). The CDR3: CASSQSLFLSSYNSPLHF. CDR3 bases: TGTGCCAGCAGCCAATCGCTCTTTCTCAGCTCCTATAATTCACCCCTCCACTTT.

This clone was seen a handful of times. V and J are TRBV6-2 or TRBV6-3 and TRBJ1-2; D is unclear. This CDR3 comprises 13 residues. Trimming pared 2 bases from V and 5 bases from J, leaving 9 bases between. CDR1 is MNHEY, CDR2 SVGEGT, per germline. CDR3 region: CASSYDGEYGYTF. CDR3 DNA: TGTGCCAGCAGTTACGATGGGGAGTATGGCTACACCTTC.

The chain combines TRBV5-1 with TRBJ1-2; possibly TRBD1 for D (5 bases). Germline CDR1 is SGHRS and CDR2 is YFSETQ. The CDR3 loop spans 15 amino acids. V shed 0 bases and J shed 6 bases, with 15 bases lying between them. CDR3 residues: CASSLARPGVNGYTF. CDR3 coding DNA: TGCGCCAGCAGCTTGGCCCGCCCGGGGGTGAATGGCTACACCTTC.

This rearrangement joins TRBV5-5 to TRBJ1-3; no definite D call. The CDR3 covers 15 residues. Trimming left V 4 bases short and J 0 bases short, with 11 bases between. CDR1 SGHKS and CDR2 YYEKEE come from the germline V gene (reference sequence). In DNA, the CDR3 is TGTGCCAGCAGCCCCGTGCTGAGCTCTGGAAACACCATATATTTT. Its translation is CASSPVLSSGNTIYF. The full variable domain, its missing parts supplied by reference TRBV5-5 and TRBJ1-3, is DAGVTQSPTHLIKTRGQQVTLRCSPISGHKSVSWYQQVLGQGPQFIFQYYEKEERGRGNFPDRFSARQFPNYSSELNVNALLLGDSALYLCASSPVLSSGNTIYFGEGSWLTVV.

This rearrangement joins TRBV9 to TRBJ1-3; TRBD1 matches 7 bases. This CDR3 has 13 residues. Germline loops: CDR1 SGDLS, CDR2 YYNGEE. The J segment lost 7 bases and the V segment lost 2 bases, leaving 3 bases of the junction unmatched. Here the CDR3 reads CASSVTGKNTIYF. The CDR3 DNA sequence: TGTGCCAGCAGCGTGACAGGGAAGAACACCATATATTTT.

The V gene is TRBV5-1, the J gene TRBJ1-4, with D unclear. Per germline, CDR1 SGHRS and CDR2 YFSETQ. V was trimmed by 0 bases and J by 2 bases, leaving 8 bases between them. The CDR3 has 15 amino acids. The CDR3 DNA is TGCGCCAGCAGCTTGGTAGGGAGTACTAATGAAAAACTGTTTTTT. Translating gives CASSLVGSTNEKLFF.

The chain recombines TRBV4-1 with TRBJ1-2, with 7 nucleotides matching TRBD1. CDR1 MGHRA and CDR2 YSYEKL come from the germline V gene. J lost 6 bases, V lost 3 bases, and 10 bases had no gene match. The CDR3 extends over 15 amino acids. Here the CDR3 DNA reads TGCGCCAGCAGCCATTCCCCTCGACAGGGCCATGGCTACACCTTC. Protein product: CASSHSPRQGHGYTF.

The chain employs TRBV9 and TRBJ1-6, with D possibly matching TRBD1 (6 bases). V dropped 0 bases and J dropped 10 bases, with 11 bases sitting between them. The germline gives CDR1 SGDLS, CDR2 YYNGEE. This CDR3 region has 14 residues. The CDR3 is CASSVGPQGSPLHF. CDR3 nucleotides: TGTGCCAGCAGCGTAGGTCCCCAGGGGTCACCCCTCCACTTT. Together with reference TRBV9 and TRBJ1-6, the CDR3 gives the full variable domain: DSGVTQTPKHLITATGQRVTLRCSPRSGDLSVYWYQQSLDQGLQFLIQYYNGEERAKGNILERFSAQQFPDLHSELNLSSLELGDSALYFCASSVGPQGSPLHFGNGTRLTVT.

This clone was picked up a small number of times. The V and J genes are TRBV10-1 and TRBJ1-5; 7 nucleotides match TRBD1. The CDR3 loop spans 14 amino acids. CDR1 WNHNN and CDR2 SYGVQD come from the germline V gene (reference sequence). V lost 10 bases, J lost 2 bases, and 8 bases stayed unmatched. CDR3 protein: CATPYQGGNQPQHF. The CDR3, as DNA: TGCGCCACCCCCTATCAGGGGGGCAATCAGCCCCAGCATTTT.